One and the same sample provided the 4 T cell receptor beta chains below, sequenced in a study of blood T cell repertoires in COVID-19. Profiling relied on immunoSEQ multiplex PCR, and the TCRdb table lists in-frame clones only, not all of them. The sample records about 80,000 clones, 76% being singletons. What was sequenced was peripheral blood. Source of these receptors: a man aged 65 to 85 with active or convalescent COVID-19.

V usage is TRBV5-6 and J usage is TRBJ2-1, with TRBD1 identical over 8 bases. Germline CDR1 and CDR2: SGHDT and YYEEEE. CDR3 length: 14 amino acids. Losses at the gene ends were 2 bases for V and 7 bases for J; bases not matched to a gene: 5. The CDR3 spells CASSLGQGLNEQFF. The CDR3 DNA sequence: TGTGCCAGCAGCTTAGGACAGGGTTTAAATGAGCAGTTCTTC.

This CDR3 reads CAISPPEAGANVLTF. CDR3 DNA sequence: TGTGCCATCAGTCCCCCAGAGGCTGGGGCCAACGTCCTGACTTTC. This chain joins TRBV10-3 and TRBJ2-6; D is ambiguous. Trimming took off 5 bases at V and 2 bases at J, with 10 bases between the two ends. The V gene's germline CDR1 is ENHRY and CDR2 SYGVKD. The CDR3 extends over 15 amino acids.

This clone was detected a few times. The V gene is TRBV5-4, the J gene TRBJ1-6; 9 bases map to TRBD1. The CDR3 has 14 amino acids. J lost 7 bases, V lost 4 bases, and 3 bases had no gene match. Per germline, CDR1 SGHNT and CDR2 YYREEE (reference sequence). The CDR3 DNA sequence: TGTGCCAGCAGCCGGGACAGGGAAAATTCACCCCTCCACTTT. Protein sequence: CASSRDRENSPLHF.

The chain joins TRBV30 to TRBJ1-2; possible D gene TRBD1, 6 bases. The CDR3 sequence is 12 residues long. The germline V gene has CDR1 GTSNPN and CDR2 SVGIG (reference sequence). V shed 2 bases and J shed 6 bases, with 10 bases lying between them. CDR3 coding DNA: TGTGCCTGGAGTAGGCAGGGGAATGGCTACACCTTC. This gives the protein CAWSRQGNGYTF.